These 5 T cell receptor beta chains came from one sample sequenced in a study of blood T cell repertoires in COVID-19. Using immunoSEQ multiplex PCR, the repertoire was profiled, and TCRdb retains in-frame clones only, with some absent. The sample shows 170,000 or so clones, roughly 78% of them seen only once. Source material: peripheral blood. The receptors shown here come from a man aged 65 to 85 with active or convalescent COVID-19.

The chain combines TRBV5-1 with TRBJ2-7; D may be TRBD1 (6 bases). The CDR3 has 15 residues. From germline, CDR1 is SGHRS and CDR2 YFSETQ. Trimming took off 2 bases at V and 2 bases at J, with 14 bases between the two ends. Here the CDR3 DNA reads TGCGCCAGCAGCTTTGAGAACAGGGCGACCTACGAGCAGTACTTC. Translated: CASSFENRATYEQYF.

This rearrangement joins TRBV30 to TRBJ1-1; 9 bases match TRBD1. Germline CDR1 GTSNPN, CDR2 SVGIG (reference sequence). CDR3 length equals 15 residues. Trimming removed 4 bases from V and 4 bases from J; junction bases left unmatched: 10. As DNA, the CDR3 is TGTGCCTGGACTAACAGGGGGCGCGGTTCCACTGAAGCTTTCTTT. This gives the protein CAWTNRGRGSTEAFF. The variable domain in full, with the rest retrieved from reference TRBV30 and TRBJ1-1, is SQTIHQWPATLVQPVGSPLSLECTVEGTSNPNLYWYRQAAGRGLQLLFYSVGIGQISSEVPQNLSASRPQDRQFILSSKKLLLSDSGFYLCAWTNRGRGSTEAFFGQGTRLTVV.

CDR3 nucleotides: TGTGCCTGGAGTGTTAGGAACACTGAAGCTTTCTTT. This codes for CAWSVRNTEAFF. The chain carries TRBV30 and TRBJ1-1, with no clear D. Germline values: CDR1 GTSNPN, CDR2 SVGIG (reference sequence). V lost 0 bases and J 1 base, leaving 3 bases between the germline ends. This CDR3 spans 12 amino acids. The whole variable domain, filled in from reference TRBV30 and TRBJ1-1, reads SQTIHQWPATLVQPVGSPLSLECTVEGTSNPNLYWYRQAAGRGLQLLFYSVGIGQISSEVPQNLSASRPQDRQFILSSKKLLLSDSGFYLCAWSVRNTEAFFGQGTRLTVV.

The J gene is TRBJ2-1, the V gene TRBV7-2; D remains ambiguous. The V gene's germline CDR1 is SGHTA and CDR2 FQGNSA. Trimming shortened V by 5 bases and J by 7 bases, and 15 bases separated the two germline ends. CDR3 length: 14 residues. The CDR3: CASSRPESRNEQFF. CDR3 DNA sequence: TGTGCCAGCAGCCGCCCGGAGAGCCGGAATGAGCAGTTCTTC.

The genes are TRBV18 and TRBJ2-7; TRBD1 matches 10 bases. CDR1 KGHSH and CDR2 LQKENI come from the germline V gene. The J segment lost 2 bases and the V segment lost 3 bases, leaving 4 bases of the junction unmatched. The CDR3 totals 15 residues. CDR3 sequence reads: CASSPTGGGTYEQYF. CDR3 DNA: TGTGCCAGCTCACCGACAGGGGGCGGAACCTACGAGCAGTACTTC.